This paragraph covers one T cell receptor (beta chain) sequence. No antigen is known for it. The data stem from a study of cytomegalovirus exposure and HLA in healthy donors. Whole-study context: Of 398 genotyped donors, 65% to 85% clustered with self-reported Caucasian donors.

In the PCR, 60 Vbeta and 13 Jbeta primers were used. This table comes from immunoSEQ multiplex PCR, and its TCRdb copy is limited to in-frame clones, with some not included. The repertoire includes roughly 170,000 clones, around four fifths of them detected once, and less than 1.5% sits in the top ten. Study findings and constraints: With further analysis later on, most CMV-associated TCR beta chains appeared HLA-restricted. Common viral pathogens (according to a later analysis) appeared linked to several of the most significant clusters. A highly shared variant cluster was judged a likely technical artifact.

CDR1 and CDR2 from the germline V gene are SGHRS and YFSETQ. The V and J ends lost 1 base and 2 bases, in that order; junction bases with no gene match: 3. The CDR3 is 15 residues long. The chain has TRBV5-1 and TRBJ1-5; 7 positions agree with TRBD1. Source material: PBMCs. This TCR derives from a woman in her 30s in good health and CMV-seropositive. Here the CDR3 reads CASSLTGVGNQPQHF. The CDR3 DNA sequence: TGCGCCAGCAGCTTGACAGGGGTCGGCAATCAGCCCCAGCATTTT.